Following are 19 T cell receptor beta chains from one sample sequenced in a study of blood T cell repertoires in COVID-19. Only in-frame clones appear in the TCRdb table, and some are missing; sequencing was by immunoSEQ multiplex PCR. The top ten hold 0.45% to 0.65% of the sample, which has 150,000 to 160,000 clones, about 89% seen once. Sequenced input: peripheral blood. These receptors all come from a man aged 45 to 65 with acute or convalescent COVID-19.

V and J are TRBV19 and TRBJ1-1; D is undetermined. CDR1 LNHDA and CDR2 SQIVND come from the germline V gene (reference sequence). Trimming left V 3 bases short and J 6 bases short, with 5 bases between. The CDR3 length is 11 residues. CDR3 bases: TGTGCCAGTAGTATCCGAGCTGAAGCTTTCTTT. Amino acid sequence: CASSIRAEAFF.

The chain couples TRBV7-9 to TRBJ2-3; D gene ambiguous. Trimming took off 4 bases at V and 5 bases at J, with 10 bases between the two ends. The CDR3 consists of 13 residues. The germline gives CDR1 SEHNR, CDR2 FQNEAQ (reference sequence). CDR3 residues: CASSSGYKDTQYF. CDR3 coding DNA: TGTGCCAGCAGCTCCGGTTATAAAGATACGCAGTATTTT.

The V call is TRBV14, the J call TRBJ2-1; D ambiguous. The V end was cut by 0 bases, the J end by 7 bases, with 4 bases between. Germline V gene lookup returns CDR1 SGHDN and CDR2 FVKESK. The length of the CDR3 is 12 residues. The CDR3 is CASSQDLNEQFF. The DNA for the CDR3 is TGTGCCAGCAGCCAAGATCTTAATGAGCAGTTCTTC.

The J gene is TRBJ2-1, the V gene TRBV27; 13 bases are a match to TRBD2. This CDR3 contains 18 residues. From germline, CDR1 is MNHEY and CDR2 SMNVEV (reference sequence). V gave up 6 bases and J gave up 2 bases; unmatched junction bases: 10. The CDR3 spells CASSHVGTSGAPYNEQFF. The CDR3 nucleotides are TGTGCCAGCAGCCACGTCGGGACTAGCGGGGCACCCTACAATGAGCAGTTCTTC.

The rearrangement links TRBV7-9 to TRBJ2-3; 15 bases map to TRBD2. The CDR3 sequence is 17 residues long. Trimming at V came to 5 bases and at J to 1 base, leaving 4 bases not matched to a gene. Germline V gene data show CDR1 as SEHNR and CDR2 as FQNEAQ (reference sequence). CDR3 sequence (DNA): TGTGCCAGCAGCGGACTAGCGGGAGGGTTTCGCACAGATACGCAGTATTTT. Encoded protein: CASSGLAGGFRTDTQYF.

V is TRBV28 and J is TRBJ2-2; unclear D gene. Germline V gives CDR1 MDHEN, CDR2 SYDVKM. The CDR3 has 15 residues. Trimming cost V 3 bases and J 1 base, with 9 bases left between them. As DNA, the CDR3 is TGTGCCAGCAGTTTGTGGCCAGAGAACACCGGGGAGCTGTTTTTT. Translation gives CASSLWPENTGELFF. Full variable domain (rest looked up from reference TRBV28 and TRBJ2-2): DVKVTQSSRYLVKRTGEKVFLECVQDMDHENMFWYRQDPGLGLRLIYFSYDVKMKEKGDIPEGYSVSREKKERFSLILESASTNQTSMYLCASSLWPENTGELFFGEGSRLTVL.

This clone was seen just once. CDR3 sequence (DNA): TGTGCCAGCAGTTACTCGTGGCAGATGAACACTGAAGCTTTCTTT. This translates into CASSYSWQMNTEAFF. V and J are TRBV6-5 and TRBJ1-1; D is unclear. The CDR3 extends over 15 amino acids. Germline V gene sequence: CDR1 MNHEY, CDR2 SVGAGI. V lost 0 bases, J lost 0 bases, and 8 bases lay in between.

V is TRBV2 and J is TRBJ2-4; a possible D gene is TRBD2 (6 bases). This CDR3 has 14 amino acids. Germline V gives CDR1 SNHLY, CDR2 FYNNEI. V dropped 7 bases and J dropped 7 bases, with 17 bases sitting between them. The CDR3 spells CASKGSGTWNIQYF. The CDR3 DNA is TGTGCCAGCAAGGGCTCAGGGACTTGGAACATTCAGTACTTC. Combining the CDR3 with reference TRBV2 and TRBJ2-4 gives the whole variable domain EPEVTQTPSHQVTQMGQEVILRCVPISNHLYFYWYRQILGQKVEFLVSFYNNEISEKSEIFDDQFSVERPDGSNFTLKIRSTKLEDSAMYFCASKGSGTWNIQYFGAGTRLSVL.

The chain uses TRBV2 and TRBJ2-3; 8 positions match TRBD2. V trimming: 4 bases; J trimming: 5 bases; junction bases outside the gene matches: 5. Germline CDR1 and CDR2: SNHLY and FYNNEI. CDR3 length: 14 amino acids. In DNA form, the CDR3 reads TGTGCCAGCAGTGGGCGGGGGGCCGGAGATACGCAGTATTTT. Its protein product is CASSGRGAGDTQYF.

The chain recombines TRBV15 with TRBJ1-1; 8 nucleotides line up with TRBD1. CDR3 length: 15 residues. The germline V gene has CDR1 LNHNV and CDR2 YYDKDF (reference sequence). V lost 4 bases and J lost 0; bases outside the gene matches: 4. CDR3 in DNA: TGTGCCACCAGCAAAGGACAGGGAGTGAACACTGAAGCTTTCTTT. This translates into CATSKGQGVNTEAFF.

Here the CDR3 DNA reads TGTGCCAGCAGTGACGGACTAGCGGGGCCGGAGGAGCAGTACGTC. Its translation: CASSDGLAGPEEQYV. The J gene is TRBJ2-7, the V gene TRBV28; 12 bases align to TRBD2. Germline V lookup: CDR1 MDHEN, CDR2 SYDVKM. The V segment lost 5 bases and the J segment 7 bases; nucleotides outside the gene matches: 9. CDR3 size: 15 residues.

The gene calls are TRBV3-1 (or the pseudogene TRBV3-2) and TRBJ2-5; perhaps TRBD1 as D (6 bases). Germline CDR1 reads LGHDT; CDR2 reads YNNKEL (reference sequence). The length of the CDR3 is 16 residues. V was pared by 0 bases and J by 4 bases, with 15 bases between. The CDR3 DNA sequence: TGTGCCAGCAGCCAAGAGGTCCTCAGGGGCCTAGAGACCCAGTACTTC. Translation: CASSQEVLRGLETQYF.

The genes are TRBV4-1 and TRBJ2-1, with 8 bases aligning to TRBD2. Germline V gene lookup returns CDR1 MGHRA and CDR2 YSYEKL. The V segment lost 2 bases and the J segment 10 bases; nucleotides outside the gene matches: 7. The CDR3 loop spans 14 amino acids. CDR3 sequence reads: CASSQIGGVHEQFF. As DNA, the CDR3 is TGCGCCAGCAGCCAAATCGGGGGGGTCCACGAGCAGTTCTTC.

The chain carries TRBV7-9 and TRBJ2-2, with a tentative D call TRBD2 (6 bases). CDR3 length equals 18 residues. Per the germline V gene, CDR1 is SEHNR and CDR2 is FQNEAQ (reference sequence). V lost 1 base and J lost 5, with 20 bases in between. Here the CDR3 DNA reads TGTGCCAGCAGCTTAGAGGGTCGAATAGCGGTACGAACCGGGGAGCTGTTTTTT. It translates to CASSLEGRIAVRTGELFF.

The chain couples TRBV3-1 (or the pseudogene TRBV3-2) to TRBJ1-3, with D unresolved. Germline-derived CDR1 and CDR2 are LGHDT and YNNKEL (reference sequence). CDR3 length: 13 residues. V was trimmed by 4 bases and J by 3 bases, leaving 7 bases between them. The CDR3 protein is CASSPSGGNTIYF. CDR3 coding DNA: TGTGCCAGCAGCCCTTCCGGTGGAAACACCATATATTTT.

The chain's CDR3 is CASSQNEQATNEKLFF. Written as DNA, the CDR3 is TGTGCCAGCTCACAAAATGAACAGGCTACTAATGAAAAACTGTTTTTT. The chain has TRBV18 and TRBJ1-4, with D possibly TRBD1 on 5 matching bases. The CDR3 consists of 16 residues. Trimming took 4 bases from V and 2 from J, leaving 14 bases between them. CDR1 is KGHSH, CDR2 LQKENI, per germline.

This clone came up once. V gene TRBV27 combines with J gene TRBJ2-1; D might be TRBD2 (6 bases). This CDR3 contains 16 residues. Trimming stripped 0 bases from V and 3 bases from J, with 12 bases between. Germline V gene sequence: CDR1 MNHEY, CDR2 SMNVEV (reference sequence). The CDR3 protein is CASSLSPGADYNEQFF. The CDR3 DNA follows: TGTGCCAGCAGTTTATCCCCGGGAGCGGACTACAATGAGCAGTTCTTC.

CDR3 DNA: TGTGCCAGCTCACCGGGGGACACCGTGAACACTGAAGCTTTCTTT. This gives the protein CASSPGDTVNTEAFF. V and J are TRBV18 and TRBJ1-1; perhaps TRBD1 as D (6 bases). There are 15 residues in the CDR3. Trimming shortened V by 3 bases and J by 0 bases, and 11 bases separated the two germline ends. Germline V lookup: CDR1 KGHSH, CDR2 LQKENI.

This clone was recorded once. The chain employs TRBV5-1 and TRBJ2-5; 7 bases fit TRBD1. There are 14 residues in the CDR3. Trimming took 4 bases from V and 5 from J; bases not matched to a gene: 8. Germline values: CDR1 SGHRS, CDR2 YFSETQ. CDR3 DNA sequence: TGCGCCAGCAGCCCAACACAGGGGTTGGAGACCCAGTACTTC. Translating gives CASSPTQGLETQYF.